Here is one TCR beta chain with its context. The data originate from a study of blood T cell repertoires in COVID-19. The CDR3 has 16 amino acids. Germline-derived CDR1 and CDR2 are MGHRA and YSYEKL. V was clipped by 0 bases and J by 8 bases; unmatched bases: 12. Authors' analysis steps: Researchers report that nucleated cell counts were estimated from reference gene primer amplification. Generated by immunoSEQ multiplex PCR, the TCRdb table keeps only in-frame clones and is missing some. Clone size and V and J calls were adopted from that table, with D and trimming inferred from the DNA. The sample includes 220,000 or so clones, 80% to 85% seen only once; the top ten take 2% to 2.5%.

The sample comprised peripheral blood. The receptor was derived from a woman aged 55 to 70 with acute or convalescent COVID-19. The chain is built from TRBV4-1 and TRBJ1-2, with TRBD1 matching 7 bases. The CDR3 DNA is TGCGCCAGCAGCCAAGATTTTCTACTGACAGGGACGGGCTACACCTTC. It is translated as CASSQDFLLTGTGYTF.